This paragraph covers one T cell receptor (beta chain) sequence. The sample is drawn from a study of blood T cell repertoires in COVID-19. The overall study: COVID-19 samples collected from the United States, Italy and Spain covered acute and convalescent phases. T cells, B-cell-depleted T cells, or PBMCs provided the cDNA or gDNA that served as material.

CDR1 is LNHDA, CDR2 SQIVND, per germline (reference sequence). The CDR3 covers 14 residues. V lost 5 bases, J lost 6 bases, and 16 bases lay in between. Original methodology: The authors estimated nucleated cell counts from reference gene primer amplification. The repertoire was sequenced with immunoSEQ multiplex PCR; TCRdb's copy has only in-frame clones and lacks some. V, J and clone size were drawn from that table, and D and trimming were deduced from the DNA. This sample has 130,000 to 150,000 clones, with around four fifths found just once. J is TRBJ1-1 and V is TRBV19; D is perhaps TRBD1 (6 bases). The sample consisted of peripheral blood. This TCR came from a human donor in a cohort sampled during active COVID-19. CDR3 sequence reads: CASSPPGQGSEAFF. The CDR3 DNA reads TGTGCCAGTAGTCCTCCGGGACAAGGCTCTGAAGCTTTCTTT. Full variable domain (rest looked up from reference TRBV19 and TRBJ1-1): DGGITQSPKYLFRKEGQNVTLSCEQNLNHDAMYWYRQDPGQGLRLIYYSQIVNDFQKGDIAEGYSVSREKKESFPLTVTSAQKNPTAFYLCASSPPGQGSEAFFGQGTRLTVV.